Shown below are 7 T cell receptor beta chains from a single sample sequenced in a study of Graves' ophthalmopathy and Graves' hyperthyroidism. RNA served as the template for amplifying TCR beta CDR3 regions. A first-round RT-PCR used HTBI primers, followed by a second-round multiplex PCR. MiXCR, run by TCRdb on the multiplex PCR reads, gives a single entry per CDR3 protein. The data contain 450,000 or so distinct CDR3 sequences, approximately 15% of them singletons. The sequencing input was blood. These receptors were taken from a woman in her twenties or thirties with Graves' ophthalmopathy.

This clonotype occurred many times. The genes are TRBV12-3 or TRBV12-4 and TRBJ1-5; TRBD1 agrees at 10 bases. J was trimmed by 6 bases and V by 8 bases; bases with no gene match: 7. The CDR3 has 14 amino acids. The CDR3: CASAVTGGGQPQHF. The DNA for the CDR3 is TGTGCCAGCGCCGTGACAGGGGGCGGTCAGCCCCAGCATTTT.

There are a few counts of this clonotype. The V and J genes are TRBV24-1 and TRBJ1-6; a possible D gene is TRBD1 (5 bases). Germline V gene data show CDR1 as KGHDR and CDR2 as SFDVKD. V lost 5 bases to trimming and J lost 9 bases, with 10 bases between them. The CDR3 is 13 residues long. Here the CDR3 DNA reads TGTGCCACCAGTGCAGGGTTCGGTTCACCCCTCCACTTT. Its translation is CATSAGFGSPLHF.

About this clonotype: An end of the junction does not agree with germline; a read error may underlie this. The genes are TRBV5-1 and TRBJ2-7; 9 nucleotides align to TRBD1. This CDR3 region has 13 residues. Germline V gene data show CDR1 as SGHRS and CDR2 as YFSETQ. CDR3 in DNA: TGCGCCAGCAGCTTAGGGACAGGGTACGATCAGTACTTC. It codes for CASSLGTGYDQYF.

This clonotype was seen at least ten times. CDR3 loop: CASRVPGGGTQYF. In DNA, the CDR3 is TGTGCCAGCAGGGTCCCCGGGGGGGGAACCCAGTACTTC. J is TRBJ2-5 and V is TRBV6-1; TRBD2 agrees at 8 bases. Looked up from germline, CDR1 is MNHNS and CDR2 is SASEGT. The ends lost 6 bases at V and 8 bases at J; junction bases unmatched: 8. The CDR3 spans 13 residues.

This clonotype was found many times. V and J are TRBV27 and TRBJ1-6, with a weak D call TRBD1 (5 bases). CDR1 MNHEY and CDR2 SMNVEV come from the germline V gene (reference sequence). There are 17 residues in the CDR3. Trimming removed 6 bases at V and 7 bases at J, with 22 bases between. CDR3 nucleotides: TGTGCCAGCAGCCCATGGATGCAGGGATCAAAGAATTCACCCCTCCACTTT. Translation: CASSPWMQGSKNSPLHF.

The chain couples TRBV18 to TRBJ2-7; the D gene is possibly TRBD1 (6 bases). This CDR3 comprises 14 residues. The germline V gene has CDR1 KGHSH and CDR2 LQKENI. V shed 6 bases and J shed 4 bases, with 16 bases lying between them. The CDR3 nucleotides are TGTGCCAGCTCGGGAACAGGGATCGGTTACGAGCAGTACTTC. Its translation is CASSGTGIGYEQYF.

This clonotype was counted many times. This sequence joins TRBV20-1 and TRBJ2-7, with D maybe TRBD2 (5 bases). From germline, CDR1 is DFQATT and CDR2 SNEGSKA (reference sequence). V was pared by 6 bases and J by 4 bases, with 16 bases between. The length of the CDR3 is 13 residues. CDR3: CSAPDGNRYEQYF. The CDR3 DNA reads TGCAGTGCCCCGGACGGGAACCGATACGAGCAGTACTTC.